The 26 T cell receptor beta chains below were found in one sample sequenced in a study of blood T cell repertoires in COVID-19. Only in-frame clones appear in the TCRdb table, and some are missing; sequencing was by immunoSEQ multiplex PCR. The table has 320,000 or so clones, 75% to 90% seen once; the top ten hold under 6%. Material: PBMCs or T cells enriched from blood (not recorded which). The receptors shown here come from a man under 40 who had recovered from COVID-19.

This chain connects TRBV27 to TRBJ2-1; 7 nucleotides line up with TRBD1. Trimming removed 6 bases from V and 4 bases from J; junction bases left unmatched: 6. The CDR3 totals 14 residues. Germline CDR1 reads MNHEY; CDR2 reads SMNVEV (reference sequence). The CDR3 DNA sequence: TGTGCCAGCAGCATAGACAGGGCATACAATGAGCAGTTCTTC. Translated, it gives CASSIDRAYNEQFF.

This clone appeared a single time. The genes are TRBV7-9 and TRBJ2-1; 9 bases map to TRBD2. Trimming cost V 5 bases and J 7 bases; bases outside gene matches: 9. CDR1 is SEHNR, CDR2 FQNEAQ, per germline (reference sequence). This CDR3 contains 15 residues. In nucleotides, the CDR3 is TGTGCCAGCAGCCACCTCGCGGGGGGGCGGAATGAGCAGTTCTTC. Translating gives CASSHLAGGRNEQFF. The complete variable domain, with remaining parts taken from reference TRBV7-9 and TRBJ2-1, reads DTGVSQNPRHKITKRGQNVTFRCDPISEHNRLYWYRQTLGQGPEFLTYFQNEAQLEKSRLLSDRFSAERPKGSFSTLEIQRTEQGDSAMYLCASSHLAGGRNEQFFGPGTRLTVL.

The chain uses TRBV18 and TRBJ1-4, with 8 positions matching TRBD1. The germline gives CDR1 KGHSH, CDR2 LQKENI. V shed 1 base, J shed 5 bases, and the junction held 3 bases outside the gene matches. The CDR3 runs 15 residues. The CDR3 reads CASSPLQGGNEKLFF. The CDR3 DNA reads TGTGCCAGCTCACCACTACAGGGGGGGAATGAAAAACTGTTTTTT.

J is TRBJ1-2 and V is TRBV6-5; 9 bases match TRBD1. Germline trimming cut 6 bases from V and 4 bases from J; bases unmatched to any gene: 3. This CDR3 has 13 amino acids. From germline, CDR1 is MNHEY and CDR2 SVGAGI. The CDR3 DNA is TGTGCCAGCAGGACGACAGGGGGCTATGGCTACACCTTC. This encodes CASRTTGGYGYTF.

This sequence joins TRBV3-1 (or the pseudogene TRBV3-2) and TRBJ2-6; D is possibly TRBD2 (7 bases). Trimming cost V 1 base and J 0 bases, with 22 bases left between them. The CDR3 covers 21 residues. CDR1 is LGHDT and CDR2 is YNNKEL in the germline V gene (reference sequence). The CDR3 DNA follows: TGTGCCAGCAGCCAAGGGACCCTCCGGGCGGGGGCAACCTCTGGGGCCAACGTCCTGACTTTC. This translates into CASSQGTLRAGATSGANVLTF.

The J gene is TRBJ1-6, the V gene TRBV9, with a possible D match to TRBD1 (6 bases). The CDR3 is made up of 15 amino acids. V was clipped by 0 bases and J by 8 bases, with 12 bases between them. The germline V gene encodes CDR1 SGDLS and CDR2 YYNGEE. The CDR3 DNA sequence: TGTGCCAGCAGCGTAGAAACAGGGAGAGATTCACCCCTCCACTTT. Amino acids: CASSVETGRDSPLHF.

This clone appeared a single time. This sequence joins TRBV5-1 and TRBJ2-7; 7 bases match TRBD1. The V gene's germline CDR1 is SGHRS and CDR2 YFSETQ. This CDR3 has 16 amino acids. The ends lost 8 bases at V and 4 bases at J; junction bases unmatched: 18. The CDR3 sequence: CASTLWPGTANYEQYF. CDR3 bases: TGCGCCAGTACACTTTGGCCCGGGACAGCAAATTACGAGCAGTACTTC. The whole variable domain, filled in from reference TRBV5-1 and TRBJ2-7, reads KAGVTQTPRYLIKTRGQQVTLSCSPISGHRSVSWYQQTPGQGLQFLFEYFSETQRNKGNFPGRFSGRQFSNSRSEMNVSTLELGDSALYLCASTLWPGTANYEQYFGPGTRLTVT.

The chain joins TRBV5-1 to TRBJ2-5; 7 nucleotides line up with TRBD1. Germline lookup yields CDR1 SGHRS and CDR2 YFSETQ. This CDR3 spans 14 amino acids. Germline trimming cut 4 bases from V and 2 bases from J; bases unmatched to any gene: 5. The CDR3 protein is CASSPGQVQETQYF. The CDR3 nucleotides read TGCGCCAGCAGCCCCGGACAGGTGCAAGAGACCCAGTACTTC.

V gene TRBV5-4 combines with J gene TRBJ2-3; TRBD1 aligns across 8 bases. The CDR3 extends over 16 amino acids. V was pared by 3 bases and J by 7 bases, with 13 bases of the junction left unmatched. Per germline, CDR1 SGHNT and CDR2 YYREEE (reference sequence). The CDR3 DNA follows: TGTGCCAGCAGCTACCCCGTTGGACAGGGCTTAAATACGCAGTATTTT. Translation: CASSYPVGQGLNTQYF.

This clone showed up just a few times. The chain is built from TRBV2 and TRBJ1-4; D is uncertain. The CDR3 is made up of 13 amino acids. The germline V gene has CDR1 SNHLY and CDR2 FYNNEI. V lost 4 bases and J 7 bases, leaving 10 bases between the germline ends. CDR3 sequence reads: CASSAGEAEKLFF. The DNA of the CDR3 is TGTGCCAGCAGTGCTGGGGAGGCTGAAAAACTGTTTTTT.

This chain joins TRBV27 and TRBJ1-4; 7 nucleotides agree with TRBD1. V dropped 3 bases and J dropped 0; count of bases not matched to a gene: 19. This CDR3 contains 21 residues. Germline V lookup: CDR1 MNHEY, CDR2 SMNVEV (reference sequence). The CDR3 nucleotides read TGTGCCAGCAGTTTTTCCAGAACCCGGGACAGTACCCGTGCAACTAATGAAAAACTGTTTTTT. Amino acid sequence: CASSFSRTRDSTRATNEKLFF. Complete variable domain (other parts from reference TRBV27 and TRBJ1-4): EAQVTQNPRYLITVTGKKLTVTCSQNMNHEYMSWYRQDPGLGLRQIYYSMNVEVTDKGDVPEGYKVSRKEKRNFPLILESPSPNQTSLYFCASSFSRTRDSTRATNEKLFFGSGTQLSVL.

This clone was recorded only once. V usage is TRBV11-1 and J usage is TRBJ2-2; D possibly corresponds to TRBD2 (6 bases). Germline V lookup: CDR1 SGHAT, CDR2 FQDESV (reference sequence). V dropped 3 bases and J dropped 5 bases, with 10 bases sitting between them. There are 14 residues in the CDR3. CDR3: CASSFAGRTGELFF. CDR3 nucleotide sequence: TGTGCCAGCAGCTTTGCGGGGAGGACCGGGGAGCTGTTTTTT.

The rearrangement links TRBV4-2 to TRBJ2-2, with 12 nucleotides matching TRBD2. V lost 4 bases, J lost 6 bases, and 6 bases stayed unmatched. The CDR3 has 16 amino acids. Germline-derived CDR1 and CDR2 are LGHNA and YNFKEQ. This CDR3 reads CASSPSGGAMAGELFF. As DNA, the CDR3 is TGTGCCAGCAGCCCTAGCGGGGGGGCAATGGCCGGGGAGCTGTTTTTT.

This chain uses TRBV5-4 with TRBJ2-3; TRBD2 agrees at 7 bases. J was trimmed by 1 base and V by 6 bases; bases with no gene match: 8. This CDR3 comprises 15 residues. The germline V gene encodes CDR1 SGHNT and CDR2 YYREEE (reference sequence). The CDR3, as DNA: TGTGCCAGCAACCGTCCGGGGGGAGGCACAGATACGCAGTATTTT. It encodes CASNRPGGGTDTQYF.

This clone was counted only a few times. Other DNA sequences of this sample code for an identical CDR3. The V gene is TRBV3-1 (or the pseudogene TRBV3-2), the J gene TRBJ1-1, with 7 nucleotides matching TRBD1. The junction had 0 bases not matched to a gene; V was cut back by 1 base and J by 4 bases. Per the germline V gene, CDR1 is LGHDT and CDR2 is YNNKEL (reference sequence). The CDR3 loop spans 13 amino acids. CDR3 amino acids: CASSQAGGTEAFF. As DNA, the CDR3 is TGTGCCAGCAGCCAAGCAGGGGGCACTGAAGCTTTCTTT.

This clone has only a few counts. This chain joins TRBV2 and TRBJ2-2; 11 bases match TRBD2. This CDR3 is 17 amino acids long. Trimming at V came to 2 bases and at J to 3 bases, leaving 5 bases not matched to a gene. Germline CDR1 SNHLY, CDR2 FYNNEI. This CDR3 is CASSETSGGMDTGELFF. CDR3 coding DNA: TGTGCCAGCAGTGAAACTAGCGGGGGAATGGACACCGGGGAGCTGTTTTTT.

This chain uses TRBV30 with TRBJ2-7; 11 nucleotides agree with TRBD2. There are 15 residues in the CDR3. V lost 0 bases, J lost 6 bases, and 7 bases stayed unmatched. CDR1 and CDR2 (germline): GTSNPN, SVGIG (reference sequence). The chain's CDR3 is CAWSVRLAGFSEQYF. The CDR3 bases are TGTGCCTGGAGTGTCCGACTAGCGGGGTTCAGCGAGCAGTACTTC.

The CDR3 bases are TGTGCCAGCAGCTTAGCGGGGGGAGCGCGCTATGGCTACACCTTC. Protein: CASSLAGGARYGYTF. This sequence joins TRBV7-8 and TRBJ1-2; tentative D call: TRBD1 (5 bases). Trimming took 0 bases from V and 4 from J, leaving 12 bases between them. This CDR3 is built from 15 residues. In germline, CDR1 is SGHVS, CDR2 FQNEAQ. Combining the CDR3 with reference TRBV7-8 and TRBJ1-2 gives the whole variable domain GAGVSQSPRYKVAKRGQDVALRCDPISGHVSLFWYQQALGQGPEFLTYFQNEAQLDKSGLPSDRFFAERPEGSVSTLKIQRTQQEDSAVYLCASSLAGGARYGYTFGSGTRLTVV.

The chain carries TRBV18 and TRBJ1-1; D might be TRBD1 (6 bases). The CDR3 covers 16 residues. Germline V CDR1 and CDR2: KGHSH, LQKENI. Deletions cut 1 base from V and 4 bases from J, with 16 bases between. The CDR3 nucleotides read TGTGCCAGCTCACCACAGAGGGGGGGAAGAGGCACTGAAGCTTTCTTT. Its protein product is CASSPQRGGRGTEAFF.

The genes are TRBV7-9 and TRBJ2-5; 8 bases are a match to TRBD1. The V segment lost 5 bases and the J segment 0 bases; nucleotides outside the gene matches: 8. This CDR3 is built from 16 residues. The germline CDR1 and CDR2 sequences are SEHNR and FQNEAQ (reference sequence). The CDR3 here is CASSEGQEKYQETQYF. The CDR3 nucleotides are TGTGCCAGCAGCGAGGGACAGGAGAAGTACCAAGAGACCCAGTACTTC.

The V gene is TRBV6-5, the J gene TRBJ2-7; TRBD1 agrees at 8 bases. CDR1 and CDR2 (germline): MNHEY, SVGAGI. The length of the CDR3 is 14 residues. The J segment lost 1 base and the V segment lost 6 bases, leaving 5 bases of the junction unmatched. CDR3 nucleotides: TGTGCCAGCAGCGCACGGACAGGGTCCTACGAGCAGTACTTC. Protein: CASSARTGSYEQYF.

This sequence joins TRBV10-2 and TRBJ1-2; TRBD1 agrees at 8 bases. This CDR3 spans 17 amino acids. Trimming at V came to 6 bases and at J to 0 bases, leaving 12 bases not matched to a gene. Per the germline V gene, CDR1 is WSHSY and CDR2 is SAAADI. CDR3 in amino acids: CASSIRQGQAANYGYTF. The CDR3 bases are TGCGCCAGCAGCATACGTCAGGGACAGGCAGCTAACTATGGCTACACCTTC.

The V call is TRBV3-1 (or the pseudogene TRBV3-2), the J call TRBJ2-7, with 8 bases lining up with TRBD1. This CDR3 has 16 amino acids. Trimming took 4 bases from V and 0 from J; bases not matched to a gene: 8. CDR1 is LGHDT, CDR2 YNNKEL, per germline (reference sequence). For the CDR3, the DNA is TGTGCCAGCAGCCCGATGTGGACAGGGAGCTCCTACGAGCAGTACTTC. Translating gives CASSPMWTGSSYEQYF.

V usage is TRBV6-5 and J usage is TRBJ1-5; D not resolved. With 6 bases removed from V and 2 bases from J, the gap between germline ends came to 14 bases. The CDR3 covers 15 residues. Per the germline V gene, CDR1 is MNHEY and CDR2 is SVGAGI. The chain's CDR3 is CASRLIAGGNQPQHF. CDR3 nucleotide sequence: TGTGCCAGCAGGCTAATAGCGGGTGGCAATCAGCCCCAGCATTTT.

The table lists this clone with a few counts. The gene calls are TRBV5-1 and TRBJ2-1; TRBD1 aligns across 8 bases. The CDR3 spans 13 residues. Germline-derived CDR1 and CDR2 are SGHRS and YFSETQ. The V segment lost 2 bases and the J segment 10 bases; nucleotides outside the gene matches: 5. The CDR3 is CASSFLDRGEQFF. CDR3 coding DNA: TGCGCCAGCAGCTTCCTCGACAGGGGCGAGCAGTTCTTC.

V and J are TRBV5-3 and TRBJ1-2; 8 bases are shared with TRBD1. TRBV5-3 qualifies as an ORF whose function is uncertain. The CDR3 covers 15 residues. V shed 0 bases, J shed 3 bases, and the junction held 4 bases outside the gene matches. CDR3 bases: TGTGCCAGAAGCTTGGAAGGACAGGGACACTATGGCTACACCTTC. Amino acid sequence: CARSLEGQGHYGYTF.